The clone carrying this TCR beta chain has only a few counts. Its matching antigen is unknown. This sample is part of a study of beta chain features in type 1 diabetes. As for the study in general: The examined sorted cells totaled 110 million or so across samples. Study conclusions and caveats: Shortening that was moderate but significant affected the TCRB CDR3s of Type 1 diabetes patients in all four CD4+ subsets. High-TCR-expressing cells could be over-represented by cDNA sequencing. Naive, central memory and Treg TCRB repertoires seemed to resemble each other more closely in patients than they did in healthy donors.

Trimming took off 4 bases at V and 1 base at J, with 14 bases between the two ends. The CDR3 contains 16 residues. Per the germline V gene, CDR1 is LGHNT and CDR2 is FRNRAP. The sequenced template was cDNA made from the entire isolated RNA. Samples of naive, central memory and regulatory T cells yielded a mean of around 4 million reads. Assay: immunoSEQ multiplex PCR; the TCRdb copy retains only in-frame clones and omits some. The sample records about 640,000 clones, roughly 12% being singletons. Sequences were obtained from naive CD4+ T cells from blood. The genes are TRBV12-5 and TRBJ2-1, with D possibly matching TRBD2 (5 bases). The receptor was derived from a man aged 25 to 45 with type 1 diabetes. The CDR3, as DNA: TGTGCTAGTGGTTCCGCGCGCCGGAGGTCCTACAATGAGCAGTTCTTC. Translated, it gives CASGSARRRSYNEQFF.